A selection of T cell receptor beta chains follows, all from one sample in a study of blood T cell repertoires in COVID-19. Assay: immunoSEQ multiplex PCR; the TCRdb copy retains only in-frame clones and omits some. The table includes 310,000 or so clones, roughly 90% detected once. Sequencing used peripheral blood. Receptor source: a man aged 18 to 30 who had recovered from COVID-19. Each CDR3 is given with its conserved first and last residue. The D gene is left open where the match is weak. Clone size is stated in some rows and not others, as once, few, many or a class when expanded.

size: few; D: NA; J: TRBJ1-6; V: TRBV18; CDR3: CASSPRLTGYNSPLHF; DNA: TGTGCCAGCTCACCAAGGTTGACAGGATATAATTCACCCCTCCACTTT
size: NA; D: TRBD2; J: TRBJ2-7; V: TRBV6-5; CDR3: CASRPSGTIIYEQYF; DNA: TGTGCCAGCAGACCTTCCGGGACTATAATCTACGAGCAGTACTTC
size: NA; D: NA; J: TRBJ1-1; V: TRBV9; CDR3: CASSSQAGNAEAFF; DNA: TGTGCCAGCAGCTCTCAGGCGGGCAACGCTGAAGCTTTCTTT
size: NA; D: NA; J: TRBJ1-2; V: TRBV5-4; CDR3: CASSYGNTGQLYGYTF; DNA: TGTGCCAGCAGCTATGGCAACACAGGACAGCTCTATGGCTACACCTTC
size: NA; D: TRBD2; J: TRBJ2-2; V: TRBV4-1; CDR3: CASSQAPTGTRGGELFF; DNA: TGCGCCAGCAGCCAAGCCCCCACCGGGACTAGGGGCGGGGAGCTGTTTTTT
size: NA; D: NA; J: TRBJ2-2; V: TRBV5-1; CDR3: CASSLNPGRELFF; DNA: TGCGCCAGCAGCTTGAATCCGGGAAGGGAGCTGTTTTTT
size: NA; D: TRBD1; J: TRBJ1-2; V: TRBV10-3; CDR3: CAIRKDGTGRGYTF; DNA: TGTGCCATCAGAAAGGACGGGACAGGGAGAGGCTACACCTTC
size: NA; D: TRBD2; J: TRBJ2-3; V: TRBV7-2; CDR3: CASSLPGSGGRADTQYF; DNA: TGTGCCAGCAGCTTACCGGGTAGCGGGGGCCGAGCAGATACGCAGTATTTT
size: NA; D: NA; J: TRBJ1-6; V: TRBV4-3; CDR3: CASSQVRTGLNSPLHF; DNA: TGCGCCAGCAGCCAAGTAAGAACAGGGCTTAATTCACCCCTCCACTTT
size: once; D: NA; J: TRBJ2-3; V: TRBV19; CDR3: CASTHIGTDTQYF; DNA: TGTGCCAGTACCCACATCGGCACAGATACGCAGTATTTT
size: NA; D: TRBD2; J: TRBJ2-5; V: TRBV5-1; CDR3: CASSGGLAVQETQYF; DNA: TGCGCCAGCAGCGGCGGACTAGCGGTCCAAGAGACCCAGTACTTC
size: few; D: NA; J: TRBJ1-1; V: TRBV5-1; CDR3: CASSRDRNTEAFF; DNA: TGCGCCAGCAGCCGCGACAGGAACACTGAAGCTTTCTTT
size: NA; D: NA; J: TRBJ2-3; V: TRBV9; CDR3: CASSVSVGVSTDTQYF; DNA: TGTGCCAGCAGCGTATCTGTGGGAGTGAGTACAGATACGCAGTATTTT
size: NA; D: TRBD1; J: TRBJ1-1; V: TRBV5-1; CDR3: CASRKQGTNTEAFF; DNA: TGCGCCAGCAGAAAACAGGGGACAAACACTGAAGCTTTCTTT
size: NA; D: NA; J: TRBJ2-7; V: TRBV30; CDR3: CAWSSPTAAGSSYEQYF; DNA: TGTGCCTGGAGTAGCCCGACGGCGGCGGGAAGCTCCTACGAGCAGTACTTC
size: NA; D: TRBD1; J: TRBJ1-3; V: TRBV15; CDR3: CATSRELSTGANTIYF; DNA: TGTGCCACCAGCAGAGAGTTGAGCACAGGGGCGAACACCATATATTTT
size: NA; D: TRBD1; J: TRBJ1-1; V: TRBV6-5; CDR3: CASGGQGRAEAFF; DNA: TGTGCCAGCGGGGGACAGGGTCGGGCTGAAGCTTTCTTT
size: NA; D: TRBD2; J: TRBJ2-7; V: TRBV29-1; CDR3: CSVEGLAGVGEQYF; DNA: TGCAGCGTTGAAGGACTAGCGGGAGTAGGTGAGCAGTACTTC